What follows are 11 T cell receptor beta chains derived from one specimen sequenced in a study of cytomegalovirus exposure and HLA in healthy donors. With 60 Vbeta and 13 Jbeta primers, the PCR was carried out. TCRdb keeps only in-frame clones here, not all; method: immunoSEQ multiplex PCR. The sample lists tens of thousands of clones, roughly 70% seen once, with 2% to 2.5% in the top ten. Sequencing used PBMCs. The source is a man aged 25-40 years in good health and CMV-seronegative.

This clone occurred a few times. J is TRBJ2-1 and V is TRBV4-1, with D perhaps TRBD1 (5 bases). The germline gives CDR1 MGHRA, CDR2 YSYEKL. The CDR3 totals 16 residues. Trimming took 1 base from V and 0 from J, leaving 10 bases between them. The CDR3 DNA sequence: TGCGCCAGCAGCCAAGTGGACATAATCTCCTACAATGAGCAGTTCTTC. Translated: CASSQVDIISYNEQFF.

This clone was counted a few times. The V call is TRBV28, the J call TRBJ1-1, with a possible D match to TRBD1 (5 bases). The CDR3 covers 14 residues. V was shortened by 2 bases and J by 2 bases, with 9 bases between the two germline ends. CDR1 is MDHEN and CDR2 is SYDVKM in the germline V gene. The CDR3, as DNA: TGTGCCAGCAGTTTAGCGGGGCGTAACACTGAAGCTTTCTTT. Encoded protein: CASSLAGRNTEAFF.

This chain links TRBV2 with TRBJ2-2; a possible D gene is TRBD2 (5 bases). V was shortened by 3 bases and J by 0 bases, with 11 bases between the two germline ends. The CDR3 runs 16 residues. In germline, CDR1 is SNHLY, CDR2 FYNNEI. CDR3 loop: CASSEGTGTNTGELFF. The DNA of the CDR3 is TGTGCCAGCAGTGAGGGAACCGGGACGAACACCGGGGAGCTGTTTTTT.

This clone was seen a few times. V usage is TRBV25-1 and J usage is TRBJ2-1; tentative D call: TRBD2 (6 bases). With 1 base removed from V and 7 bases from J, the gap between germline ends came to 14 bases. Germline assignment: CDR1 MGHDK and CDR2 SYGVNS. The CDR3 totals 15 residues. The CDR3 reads CASSESRGMVNEQFF. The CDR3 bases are TGTGCCAGCAGTGAATCCCGGGGGATGGTAAATGAGCAGTTCTTC. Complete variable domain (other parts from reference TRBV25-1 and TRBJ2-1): EADIYQTPRYLVIGTGKKITLECSQTMGHDKMYWYQQDPGMELHLIHYSYGVNSTEKGDLSSESTVSRIRTEHFPLTLESARPSHTSQYLCASSESRGMVNEQFFGPGTRLTVL.

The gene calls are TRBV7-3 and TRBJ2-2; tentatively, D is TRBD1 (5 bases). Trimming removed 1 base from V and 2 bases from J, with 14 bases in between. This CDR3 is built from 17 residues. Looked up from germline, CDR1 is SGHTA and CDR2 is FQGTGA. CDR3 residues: CASSLNPQGRNTGELFF. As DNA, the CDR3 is TGTGCCAGCAGCTTAAATCCCCAGGGTAGAAACACCGGGGAGCTGTTTTTT.

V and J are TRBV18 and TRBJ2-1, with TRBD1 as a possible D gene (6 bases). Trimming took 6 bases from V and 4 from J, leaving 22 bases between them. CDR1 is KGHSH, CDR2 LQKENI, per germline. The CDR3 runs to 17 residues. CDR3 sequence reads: CASSPGTPQSRYNEQFF. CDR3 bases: TGTGCCAGCTCCCCCGGGACACCCCAAAGCCGGTACAATGAGCAGTTCTTC.

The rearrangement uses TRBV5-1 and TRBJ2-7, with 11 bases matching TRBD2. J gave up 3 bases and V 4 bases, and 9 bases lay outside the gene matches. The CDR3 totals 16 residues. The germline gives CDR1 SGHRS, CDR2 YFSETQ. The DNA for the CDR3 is TGCGCCAGCAGCATTATTCCGGGACTAGCGGACTACGAGCAGTACTTC. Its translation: CASSIIPGLADYEQYF.

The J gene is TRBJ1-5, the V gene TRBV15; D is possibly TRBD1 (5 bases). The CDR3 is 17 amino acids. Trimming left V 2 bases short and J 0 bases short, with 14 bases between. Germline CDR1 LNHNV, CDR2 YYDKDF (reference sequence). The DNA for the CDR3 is TGTGCCACCAGCAGACTTCTCCACAGGTATAGCAATCAGCCCCAGCATTTT. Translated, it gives CATSRLLHRYSNQPQHF.

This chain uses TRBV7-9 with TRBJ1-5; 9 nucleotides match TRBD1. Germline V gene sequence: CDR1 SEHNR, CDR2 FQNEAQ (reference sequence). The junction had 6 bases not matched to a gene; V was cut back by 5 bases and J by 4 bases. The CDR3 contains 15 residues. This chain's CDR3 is CASSLGTGTNQPQHF. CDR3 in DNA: TGTGCCAGCAGCCTAGGGACAGGGACAAATCAGCCCCAGCATTTT.

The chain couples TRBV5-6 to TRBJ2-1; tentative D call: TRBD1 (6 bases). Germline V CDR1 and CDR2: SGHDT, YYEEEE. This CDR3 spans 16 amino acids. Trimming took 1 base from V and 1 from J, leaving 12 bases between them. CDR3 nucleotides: TGTGCCAGCAGCTTGCAACAGGGTCTTTCCTACAATGAGCAGTTCTTC. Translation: CASSLQQGLSYNEQFF.

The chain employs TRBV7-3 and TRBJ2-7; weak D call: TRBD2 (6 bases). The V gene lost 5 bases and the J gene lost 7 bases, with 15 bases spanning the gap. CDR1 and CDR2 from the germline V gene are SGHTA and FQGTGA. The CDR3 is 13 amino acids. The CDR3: CASSRDSQGEQYF. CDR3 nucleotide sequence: TGTGCCAGCAGCCGGGACTCGCAAGGGGAGCAGTACTTC.